The clone carrying this T cell receptor (beta chain) was observed a few times. Antigen unknown. The sample belongs to a study of response to subunit inactivated influenza vaccine. Broader study findings: New T cells are recruited in small numbers by each seasonal influenza vaccination, according to the authors' suggestion.

TCRdb reanalysed the RT-PCR reads using MiXCR and keeps one entry per CDR3 protein. The table has some 180,000 distinct CDR3 sequences, about 9% seen once. The V end was cut by 3 bases, the J end by 6 bases, with 6 bases between. This CDR3 has 13 amino acids. Per germline, CDR1 ENHRY and CDR2 SYGVKD. Sequencing used non-naive T cells sorted from PBMCs, obtained on the day of vaccination. This TCR was recovered from a man over 45 who received an inactivated influenza vaccine. The chain has TRBV10-3 and TRBJ1-6, with D hard to call. CDR3 region: CAISESPNSPLHF. As DNA, the CDR3 is TGTGCCATCAGTGAAAGTCCTAATTCACCCCTCCACTTT.